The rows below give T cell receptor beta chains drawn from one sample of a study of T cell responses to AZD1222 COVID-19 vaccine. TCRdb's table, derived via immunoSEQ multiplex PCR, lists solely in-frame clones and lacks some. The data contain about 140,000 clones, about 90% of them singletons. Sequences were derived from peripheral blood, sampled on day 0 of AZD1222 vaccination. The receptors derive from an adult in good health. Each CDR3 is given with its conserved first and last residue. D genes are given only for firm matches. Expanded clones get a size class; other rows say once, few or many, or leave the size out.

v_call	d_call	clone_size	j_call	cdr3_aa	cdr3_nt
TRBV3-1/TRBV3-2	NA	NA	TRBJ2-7	CASSQALVGHEQYF	TGTGCCAGCAGCCAAGCCTTGGTGGGTCACGAGCAGTACTTC
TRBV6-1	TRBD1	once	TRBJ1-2	CASSEVQGGSYGYTF	TGTGCCAGCAGTGAAGTACAGGGGGGGAGCTATGGCTACACCTTC
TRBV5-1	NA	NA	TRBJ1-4	CASSPGPTNEKLFF	TGCGCCAGCAGCCCGGGACCGACGAATGAAAAACTGTTTTTT
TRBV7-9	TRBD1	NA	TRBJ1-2	CASSLRQGGYTF	TGTGCCAGCAGTCTTAGACAGGGTGGCTACACCTTC
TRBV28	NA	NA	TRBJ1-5	CASSPRGSNQPQHF	TGTGCCAGCAGCCCCCGGGGGAGCAATCAGCCCCAGCATTTT
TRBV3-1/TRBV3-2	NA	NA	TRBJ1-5	CASSQRDLYSNQPQHF	TGTGCCAGCAGCCAACGGGATCTTTATAGCAATCAGCCCCAGCATTTT
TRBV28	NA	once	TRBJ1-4	CASSQLSSGPNEKLFF	TGTGCCAGCAGTCAACTCTCCTCAGGGCCCAATGAAAAACTGTTTTTT
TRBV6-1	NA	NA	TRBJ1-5	CASSEAYVLAGVQPQHF	TGTGCCAGCAGTGAAGCTTACGTCCTCGCAGGGGTACAGCCCCAGCATTTT
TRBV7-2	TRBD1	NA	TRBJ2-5	CASSTGQGWETQYF	TGTGCCAGCAGCACGGGACAGGGATGGGAGACCCAGTACTTC
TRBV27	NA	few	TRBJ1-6	CASSRGSSSYNSPLHF	TGTGCCAGCAGTAGGGGATCAAGCTCCTATAATTCACCCCTCCACTTT
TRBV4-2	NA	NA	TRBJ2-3	CASSQVAQYF	TGTGCCAGCAGCCAAGTCGCGCAGTATTTT
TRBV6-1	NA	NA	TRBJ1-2	CASSDSSHGYTF	TGTGCCAGCAGTGATTCGAGTCATGGCTACACCTTC
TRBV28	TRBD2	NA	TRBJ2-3	CASSFASGSLDTQYF	TGTGCCAGCAGTTTTGCTAGCGGGAGTTTAGATACGCAGTATTTT
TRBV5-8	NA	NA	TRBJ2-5	CASSLMGQETQYF	TGTGCCAGCAGCTTGATGGGACAAGAGACCCAGTACTTC
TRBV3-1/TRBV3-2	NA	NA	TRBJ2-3	CASSPWMGANTDTQYF	TGTGCCAGCAGCCCCTGGATGGGAGCCAACACAGATACGCAGTATTTT